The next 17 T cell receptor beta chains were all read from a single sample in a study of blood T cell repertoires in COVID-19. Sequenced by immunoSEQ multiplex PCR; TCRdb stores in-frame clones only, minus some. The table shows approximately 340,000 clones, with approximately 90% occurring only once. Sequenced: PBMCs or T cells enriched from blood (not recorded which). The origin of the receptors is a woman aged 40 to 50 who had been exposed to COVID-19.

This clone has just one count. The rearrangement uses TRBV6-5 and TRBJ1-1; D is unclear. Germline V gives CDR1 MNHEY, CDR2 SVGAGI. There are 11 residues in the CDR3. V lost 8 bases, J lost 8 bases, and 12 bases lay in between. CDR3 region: CASLEGGEAFF. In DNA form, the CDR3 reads TGTGCCAGCTTGGAGGGCGGGGAAGCTTTCTTT.

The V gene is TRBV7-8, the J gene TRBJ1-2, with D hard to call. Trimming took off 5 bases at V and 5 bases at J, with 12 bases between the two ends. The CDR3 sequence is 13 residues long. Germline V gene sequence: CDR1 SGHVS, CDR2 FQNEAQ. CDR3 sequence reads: CASSPDSIYGYTF. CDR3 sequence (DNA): TGTGCCAGCAGCCCGGACTCTATTTATGGCTACACCTTC.

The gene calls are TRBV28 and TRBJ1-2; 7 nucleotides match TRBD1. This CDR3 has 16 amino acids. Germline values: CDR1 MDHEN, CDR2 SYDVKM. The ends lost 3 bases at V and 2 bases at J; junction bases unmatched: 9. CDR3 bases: TGTGCCAGCAGTTTCGGACAGGCGAATTTGAACTATGGCTACACCTTC. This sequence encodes CASSFGQANLNYGYTF.

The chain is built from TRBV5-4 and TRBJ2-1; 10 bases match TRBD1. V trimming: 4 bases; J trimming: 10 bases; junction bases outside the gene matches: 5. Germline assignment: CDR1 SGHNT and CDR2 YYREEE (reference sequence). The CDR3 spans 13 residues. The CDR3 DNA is TGTGCCAGCAGCCCCCCGGGACAGGGGGAGCAGTTCTTC. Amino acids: CASSPPGQGEQFF.

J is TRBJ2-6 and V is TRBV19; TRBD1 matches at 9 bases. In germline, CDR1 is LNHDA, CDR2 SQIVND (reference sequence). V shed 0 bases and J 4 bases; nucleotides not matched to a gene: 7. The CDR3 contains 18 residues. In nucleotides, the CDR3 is TGTGCCAGTAGTATAGATCGACAGGGGGGCCGGGGGGCCAACGTCCTGACTTTC. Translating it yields CASSIDRQGGRGANVLTF.

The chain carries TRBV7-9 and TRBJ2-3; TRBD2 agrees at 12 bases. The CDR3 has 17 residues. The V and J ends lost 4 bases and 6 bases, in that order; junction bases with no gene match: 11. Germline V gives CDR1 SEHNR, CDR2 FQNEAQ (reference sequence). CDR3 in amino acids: CASSSAPLAGGPDTQYF. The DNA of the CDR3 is TGTGCCAGCAGCTCCGCACCCCTAGCGGGAGGGCCGGATACGCAGTATTTT. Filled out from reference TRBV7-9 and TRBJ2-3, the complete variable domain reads DTGVSQNPRHKITKRGQNVTFRCDPISEHNRLYWYRQTLGQGPEFLTYFQNEAQLEKSRLLSDRFSAERPKGSFSTLEIQRTEQGDSAMYLCASSSAPLAGGPDTQYFGPGTRLTVL.

CDR3 amino acids: CASADNTGELFF. The DNA of the CDR3 is TGCGCCAGCGCGGATAACACCGGGGAGCTGTTTTTT. The chain uses TRBV10-1 and TRBJ2-2; the D is unclear. V lost 8 bases, J lost 2 bases, and 6 bases lay in between. The CDR3 totals 12 residues. Germline V CDR1 and CDR2: WNHNN, SYGVQD (reference sequence).

The CDR3 nucleotides are TGCGCCAGCAGACTAGCGGGGGACACCGGGGAGCTGTTTTTT. Its translation: CASRLAGDTGELFF. The chain uses TRBV5-1 and TRBJ2-2, with 11 bases matching TRBD2. Losses at the gene ends were 5 bases for V and 3 bases for J; bases not matched to a gene: 0. The germline V gene has CDR1 SGHRS and CDR2 YFSETQ. This CDR3 region has 14 residues.

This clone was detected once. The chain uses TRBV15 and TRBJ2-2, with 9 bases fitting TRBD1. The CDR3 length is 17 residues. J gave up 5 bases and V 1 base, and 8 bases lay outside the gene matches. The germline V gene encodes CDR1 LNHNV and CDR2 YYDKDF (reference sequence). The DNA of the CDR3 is TGTGCCACCAGCAGAGGCCCGGGACAGGGAATGACCGGGGAGCTGTTTTTT. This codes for CATSRGPGQGMTGELFF. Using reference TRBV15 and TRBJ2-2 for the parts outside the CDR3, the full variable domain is DAMVIQNPRYQVTQFGKPVTLSCSQTLNHNVMYWYQQKSSQAPKLLFHYYDKDFNNEADTPDNFQSRRPNTSFCFLDIRSPGLGDTAMYLCATSRGPGQGMTGELFFGEGSRLTVL.

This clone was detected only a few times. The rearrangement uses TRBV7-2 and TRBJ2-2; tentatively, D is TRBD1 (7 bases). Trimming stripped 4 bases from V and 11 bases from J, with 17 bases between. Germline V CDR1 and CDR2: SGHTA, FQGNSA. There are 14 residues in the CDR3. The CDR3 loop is CASSSDRRGSELFF. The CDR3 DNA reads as TGTGCCAGCAGCTCGGACAGGAGGGGATCCGAGCTGTTTTTT.

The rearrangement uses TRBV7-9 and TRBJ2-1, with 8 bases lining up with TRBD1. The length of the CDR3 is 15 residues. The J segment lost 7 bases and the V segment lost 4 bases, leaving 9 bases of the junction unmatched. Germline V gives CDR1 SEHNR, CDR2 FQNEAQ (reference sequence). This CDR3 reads CASSSSGQGKNEQFF. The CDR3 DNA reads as TGTGCCAGCAGCTCCTCCGGACAGGGTAAAAATGAGCAGTTCTTC. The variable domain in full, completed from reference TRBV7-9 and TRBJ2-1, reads DTGVSQNPRHKITKRGQNVTFRCDPISEHNRLYWYRQTLGQGPEFLTYFQNEAQLEKSRLLSDRFSAERPKGSFSTLEIQRTEQGDSAMYLCASSSSGQGKNEQFFGPGTRLTVL.

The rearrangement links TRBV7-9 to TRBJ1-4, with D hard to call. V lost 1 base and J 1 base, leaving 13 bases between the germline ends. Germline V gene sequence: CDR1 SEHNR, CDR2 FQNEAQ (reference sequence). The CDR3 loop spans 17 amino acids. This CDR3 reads CASSLVAARGTNEKLFF. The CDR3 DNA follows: TGTGCCAGCAGCTTAGTCGCCGCCCGAGGAACTAATGAAAAACTGTTTTTT.

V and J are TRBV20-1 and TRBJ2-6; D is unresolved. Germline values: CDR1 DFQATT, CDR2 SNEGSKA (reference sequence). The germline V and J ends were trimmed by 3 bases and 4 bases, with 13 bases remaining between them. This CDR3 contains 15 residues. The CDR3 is CSASSLVAGANVLTF. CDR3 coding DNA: TGCAGTGCTAGTAGTCTAGTAGCAGGGGCCAACGTCCTGACTTTC.

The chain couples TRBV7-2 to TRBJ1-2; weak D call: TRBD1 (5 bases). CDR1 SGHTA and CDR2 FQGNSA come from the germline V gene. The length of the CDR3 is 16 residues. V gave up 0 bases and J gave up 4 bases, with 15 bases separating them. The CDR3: CASSLARDSQFYGYTF. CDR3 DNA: TGTGCCAGCAGCTTAGCGCGAGACAGTCAGTTCTATGGCTACACCTTC.

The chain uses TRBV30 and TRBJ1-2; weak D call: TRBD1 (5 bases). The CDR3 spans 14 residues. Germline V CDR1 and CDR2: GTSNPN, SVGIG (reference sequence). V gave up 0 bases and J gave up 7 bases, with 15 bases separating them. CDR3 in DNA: TGTGCCTGGAGTGTAACGGGGGGAATTGGTGGCTACACCTTC. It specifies CAWSVTGGIGGYTF.

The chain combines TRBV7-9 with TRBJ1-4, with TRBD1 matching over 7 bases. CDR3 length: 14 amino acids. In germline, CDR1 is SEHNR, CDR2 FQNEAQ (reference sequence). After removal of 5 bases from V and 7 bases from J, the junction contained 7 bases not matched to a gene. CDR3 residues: CASSPQGRLEKLFF. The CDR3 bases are TGTGCCAGCAGCCCACAGGGGCGCCTTGAAAAACTGTTTTTT.

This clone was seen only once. Here the CDR3 reads CASSRKGANTEAFF. In DNA form, the CDR3 reads TGTGCCAGCAGCCGCAAGGGAGCGAACACTGAAGCTTTCTTT. V is TRBV3-1 (or the pseudogene TRBV3-2) and J is TRBJ1-1, with D uncertain. The CDR3 runs 14 residues. Trimming shortened V by 4 bases and J by 1 base, and 10 bases separated the two germline ends. Germline V gives CDR1 LGHDT, CDR2 YNNKEL (reference sequence).